This T cell receptor (delta chain) stems from a study of Vδ1+ human thymocytes. Study results and limitations: Highly polyclonal TRG and TRD repertoires with Gaussian CDR3 length distributions appeared in thymus. TRG sequences recurred across donors, whereas TRD sequences stayed essentially private.

RNA was extracted from the cells and then reverse transcribed. Pooled V-gene forward primers with one constant-region reverse primer generated the CDR3 amplicons by multiplex PCR. TCRdb reran clone calling via CATT on the multiplex PCR reads. Found here are about 75,000 delta-chain clones, around 32% of them singletons; the top ten hold approximately 0.3%. In its sample, this clone was seen a few times. As yet, its antigen is unknown. One junction end disagrees with the germline gene, perhaps due to a read error. The sorted cells were CD3+ Vdelta1+ Vdelta2- thymocytes from alphabeta-depleted thymus. Between roughly 98% and 99.6% of sorted thymocytes were Vdelta1+. There are 24 residues in the CDR3. The V gene's germline CDR1 is TSWWSYY and CDR2 QGS.

This chain uses TRDV1 with TRDJ1; D perhaps matches TRDD3 (5 bases). The sequence derives from a boy under two years old who had congenital heart surgery. The sequenced sample consisted of Vdelta1+ gamma-delta thymocytes from the thymus. Subset reported: FACS-sorted CD3+ TCRalphabeta- TCRVdelta1+ TCRVdelta2- thymocytes. The CDR3 DNA follows: TGTGCTCTTGGGGAACTACTAACCGACGGGGGCAGACACCGATGCCCTAACAGATCCGATAGACTCATCTTT. Protein product: CALGELLTDGGRHRCPNRSDRLIF.